This T cell receptor (beta chain) was recorded in a study of blood T cell repertoires in COVID-19. Germline CDR1 reads SGHKS; CDR2 reads YYEKEE (reference sequence). The CDR3 is made up of 15 amino acids. V shed 4 bases, J shed 3 bases, and the junction held 5 bases outside the gene matches. In the original workflow: Estimated nucleated cell counts came from reference gene primer amplification. Assay: immunoSEQ multiplex PCR; the TCRdb copy retains only in-frame clones and omits some. V and J calls and clone size are those listed in that table; D and trimming were worked out from the DNA. The data show over 350,000 clones, approximately 87% seen once.

The receptor was isolated from a woman between 25 and 40 years old with acute COVID-19. The chain links TRBV5-5 to TRBJ2-7; 12 bases are a match to TRBD2. The sequenced sample consisted of PBMCs or T cells enriched from blood (not recorded which). The CDR3, as DNA: TGTGCCAGCAGCAATGGACTAGCGGGGTACTACGAGCAGTACTTC. Its translation: CASSNGLAGYYEQYF. Full variable domain (outside the CDR3, taken from reference TRBV5-5 and TRBJ2-7): DAGVTQSPTHLIKTRGQQVTLRCSPISGHKSVSWYQQVLGQGPQFIFQYYEKEERGRGNFPDRFSARQFPNYSSELNVNALLLGDSALYLCASSNGLAGYYEQYFGPGTRLTVT.